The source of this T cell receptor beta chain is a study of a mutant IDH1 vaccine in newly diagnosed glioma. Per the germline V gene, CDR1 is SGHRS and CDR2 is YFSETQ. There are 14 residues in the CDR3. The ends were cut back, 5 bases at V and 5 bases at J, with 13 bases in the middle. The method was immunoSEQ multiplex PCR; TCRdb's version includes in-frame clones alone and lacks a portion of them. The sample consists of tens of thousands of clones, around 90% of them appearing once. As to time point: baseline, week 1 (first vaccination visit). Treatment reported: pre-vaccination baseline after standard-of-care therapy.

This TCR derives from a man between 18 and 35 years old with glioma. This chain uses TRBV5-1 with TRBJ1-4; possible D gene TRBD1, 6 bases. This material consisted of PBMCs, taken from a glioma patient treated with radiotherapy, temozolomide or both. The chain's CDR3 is CASSQDSVNEKLFF. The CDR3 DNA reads TGCGCCAGCAGTCAGGACAGCGTGAATGAAAAACTGTTTTTT.